This section outlines one TCR beta chain sequence together with its context. Possible read error: a much larger clone is one base away. V shed 2 bases and J 8 bases; nucleotides not matched to a gene: 12. The germline V gene encodes CDR1 WSHSY and CDR2 SAAADI. The CDR3 extends over 16 amino acids. The source of the sample is a study of T cells in Graves' hyperthyroidism and ophthalmopathy. From RNA transcripts, TCR beta CDR3 regions were amplified. The HTBI primer set drove a first-round RT-PCR of the TCR CDR3. From the multiplex PCR reads, TCRdb called clonotypes with MiXCR, one entry per CDR3 protein. The sample has approximately 400,000 distinct CDR3 sequences; over 15% are singletons.

The receptor was derived from a woman between 18 and 29 years old with Graves' hyperthyroidism. Sequencing was performed on blood. The rearrangement links TRBV10-2 to TRBJ2-4; the match to TRBD1 covers 7 bases. The CDR3 spells CASSEETGWRIDIQYF. The CDR3 DNA follows: TGCGCCAGCAGTGAGGAGACAGGGTGGCGGATAGACATTCAGTACTTC.